These 6 T cell receptor beta chains were sequenced from one sample in a study of T cells in Graves' hyperthyroidism and ophthalmopathy. Template material for amplifying TCR beta CDR3 regions consisted of RNA transcripts. Using the HTBI primer set, a first-round RT-PCR was run on the TCR CDR3. A single record per CDR3 protein comes from TCRdb applying MiXCR to the multiplex PCR reads. The profile shows some 510,000 distinct CDR3 sequences, roughly 50% of them singletons. The source material was peripheral blood or thyroid tissue (not recorded which). The receptor set was obtained from a woman aged 18-35 years with Graves' hyperthyroidism.

The chain carries TRBV7-8 and TRBJ2-5; 7 bases agree with TRBD1. With 5 bases clipped from V and 5 bases from J, the junction kept 5 bases outside the gene matches. Germline lookup yields CDR1 SGHVS and CDR2 FQNEAQ. CDR3 length: 13 amino acids. DNA for the CDR3: TGTGCCAGCAGCAGGGGGCAGACGGAGACCCAGTACTTC. It encodes CASSRGQTETQYF.

The chain couples TRBV19 to TRBJ2-5; a weak D match, TRBD1 (6 bases). The J call is in doubt because the DNA end fits TRBJ2-7 better. Germline assignment: CDR1 LNHDA and CDR2 SQIVND (reference sequence). There are 12 residues in the CDR3. The CDR3 reads CASKVTGNEQYF. The CDR3, as DNA: TGTGCCAGTAAAGTTACAGGGAACGAGCAGTACTTC.

J is TRBJ2-7 and V is TRBV7-9; possible D gene TRBD2, 5 bases. CDR3 size: 18 residues. V was clipped by 9 bases and J by 2 bases, with 29 bases between them. The germline V gene encodes CDR1 SEHNR and CDR2 FQNEAQ (reference sequence). DNA for the CDR3: TGTGCCAGTAGGAGAAGACGAAGAGGTCGGGAAAAAACCTACGAGCAGTACTTC. Amino acid sequence: CASRRRRRGREKTYEQYF.

This clonotype has a handful of counts. J is TRBJ2-5 and V is TRBV24-1; 8 bases map to TRBD1. V was pared by 5 bases and J by 2 bases, with 12 bases of the junction left unmatched. The length of the CDR3 is 17 residues. Germline V CDR1 and CDR2: KGHDR, SFDVKD. The CDR3 is CATSGTRTGQGQETQYF. The CDR3 bases are TGTGCCACCAGTGGGACGAGGACAGGGCAGGGGCAAGAGACCCAGTACTTC.

The table lists this clonotype with a count of one. One end of the junction is discordant with germline, which a read error may explain. This rearrangement joins TRBV20-1 to TRBJ1-4; TRBD1 matches at 9 bases. The CDR3 is 11 amino acids. The germline V gene has CDR1 DFQATT and CDR2 SNEGSKA (reference sequence). Written as DNA, the CDR3 is TGCAGTGCTAGTCATTTACGGACAGGGGTTTTT. This encodes CSASHLRTGVF.

The V and J genes are TRBV20-1 and TRBJ1-2; D may be TRBD1 (5 bases). CDR3 size: 17 residues. The V end lost 0 bases, the J end lost 6 bases, and 23 bases lay between the germline ends. CDR1 and CDR2 (germline): DFQATT, SNEGSKA (reference sequence). The CDR3 sequence is CSAREGGEPGGPDGYTF. In DNA form, the CDR3 reads TGCAGTGCTAGAGAGGGAGGGGAACCCGGTGGTCCTGATGGCTACACCTTC.